The sequence of this T cell receptor beta chain was determined in a study of blood T cells in healthy people across ages. General study points: Long-lived and aged donors differed, with more naive CD4+ cells and higher diversity in the long-lived. Investigators treated diversity estimates from one million T cells as underestimates. Changes in expanded clonotypes were possibly confounded, as the CMV status of donors was unknown.

The second PCR ran about 6 to 11 cycles with a sample-barcoded 5' primer and J-beta primers. Tags on each cDNA molecule came from a template-switch adaptor with 12 random nucleotides. TCRdb used MiXCR to reprocess the 5' RACE reads, holding one entry per CDR3 protein. The sample has about 1.4 million distinct CDR3 sequences, approximately 63% seen once; the top ten hold 5.5% to 8%. This clonotype was counted between two and nine times. Its antigen is currently unknown. Trimming pared 0 bases from V and 6 bases from J, leaving 15 bases between. Germline CDR1 SQVTM, CDR2 ANQGSEA. The CDR3 runs to 14 residues.

Sequenced: blood. The TCR was taken from a man between 18 and 35 years old in good health. The V and J genes are TRBV29-1 and TRBJ2-7, with a weak D call TRBD1 (6 bases). CDR3 region: CSVEDRATTGEQYF. The CDR3 region has the DNA TGCAGCGTTGAAGATCGGGCGACGACAGGCGAGCAGTACTTC.